Listed here is a single T cell receptor beta chain. Which antigen it targets is not known. Within one base of it there is no much larger clone, and no base qualities were kept. Using the deep immunoSEQ assay, TCR CDR3 regions were amplified from genomic DNA by multiplex PCR. Genomic DNA extracted from each cell subset was distributed evenly over all wells of several immunoSEQ 96-well plates, and each plate served as one replicate. Each replicate PCR for unsorted PBMC received 300 to 350 ng genomic DNA, equal to about 30,000 T cell genomes. Ten immunoSEQ deep assay plates were used to sequence unsorted PBMC genomic DNA. The purified libraries were quantified using a Qubit 3.0 fluorometer, sized with a Bioanalyzer 2100, and then quantified again using the KAPA Library Quantification kit. Every immunoSEQ 96-well plate was sequenced on a separate single-read 150-cycle Illumina NextSeq 550 flow cell. The study's processing was this. Because only junctional sequences without quality scores were contained in the immunoSEQ output, filtering matching that applied to full-length reads could not be performed. Sequences were annotated with PyIR, a Python wrapper for IgBLAST v1.9, and V/J genes and CDR3 were assigned using IMGT germline references. Reads were removed for weak V/J assignments (E-value above 1e-6), missing CDR3, stop codons, out-of-frame junctions, or ambiguous translated residues. V3J clonotypes were defined as sequences sharing an identical inferred V gene, J gene, and CDR3 amino acid sequence. The percentage overlap between two repertoires was calculated by dividing the number of shared unique clonotypes by the size of the smaller repertoire. Repertoire richness was assessed with RTK rarefaction, the Chao1 estimator, and Recon v2.1 estimates of unobserved clonotypes. The clones in this table, taken by TCRdb from immuneACCESS, are in-frame only. Not every clone is retained; where verified, under half of the shortfall comes from an unresolved V gene, and the cause of the rest is unknown. V, J and clone size reflect that table, while D and trimming were determined from the DNA. This sample holds about 460,000 clones; around 77% were observed only once. Of the sample, 12% is held by the ten largest clones.

The donors were healthy, HIV-negative adults with no recently reported acute infections or vaccinations. Every donor was a Caucasian adult living in Nashville, Tennessee, USA. In the unsorted samples, some 94 million PBMCs were counted, and genomic DNA was extracted using the QIAamp DNA Blood Mini kit. After blood collection by leukapheresis, PBMCs were isolated using Ficoll-Histopaque density gradient centrifugation and then cryopreserved in the vapor phase of liquid nitrogen. The germline V gene yields SGHRS for CDR1 and YFSETQ for CDR2. Compared with germline, V lacks 0 bases and J lacks 3 bases; bases without a gene match: 5. The CDR3 runs 15 residues from the cysteine to the phenylalanine. The DNA shown is the 45-base CDR3, in frame from base 1. This specimen belongs to a study of shared clonotypes between healthy human individuals (dated by TCRdb to 2019 to 2021). Regarding the research as a whole: Three men and a couple of women, aged 18 to 49 years, made up the cohort. To estimate repertoire size and how much clonotype sharing occurs between individuals, the study deeply sequenced the blood TCR repertoires of about five healthy adults. Libraries were prepared and TCR repertoires were sequenced by different laboratories using diverse techniques, in order to increase sequencing depth and limit assay-specific biases. Each donor's leukapheresis produced roughly between roughly 0.9 and 9 billion PBMCs. On the study overall, not on this receptor specifically: Pairwise subsampling indicated that sequencing depth was expected to affect the degree of clonotype sharing among donors. Because the study included only a small number of donors, the genetic and exposure-history diversity represented was limited. Sampling was restricted to blood, and TCR repertoires in tissue are likely to differ from TCR repertoires in blood.

The V gene is TRBV5-1 and the J gene is TRBJ1-1, and TRBD1 aligns with 7 junction nucleotides. The sample was PBMCs. This clonotype was obtained from a woman between 35 and 50 years old in good health. Some clones in this sample may be carry-over from other donors' samples. Here is the DNA: TGCGCCAGCAGCTTGGGGGGACAGTCGCACACTGAAGCTTTCTTT. It specifies CASSLGGQSHTEAFF.